The rows below give T cell receptor beta chains drawn from one sample of a study of blood T cell repertoires in COVID-19. Assay used: immunoSEQ multiplex PCR; TCRdb lists only in-frame clones, some missing. The sample lists about 330,000 clones, roughly 87% occurring once. The sample was peripheral blood. The source is a man aged 25 to 45 with COVID-19, enrolled during active disease. Both conserved end residues are trimmed from each CDR3. A D gene is named only where the DNA matches it firmly. Rows give clone size only sometimes, using once, few, many, or a class for an expanded clone.

>NA|TRBV2|NA|TRBJ2-4
ASGLIENIQY
>TRBD1|TRBV6-2/TRBV6-3|NA|TRBJ2-2
ASSYYLQGRSGELF
>NA|TRBV5-6|once|TRBJ2-7
ASSLGAVKFNEQY
>TRBD2|TRBV5-1|NA|TRBJ2-7
ASSLWGEGGEQY
>TRBD1|TRBV28|once|TRBJ2-7
ASSAGQGLDEQY
>TRBD1|TRBV7-9|NA|TRBJ2-7
ASSSTRGRIGEQY
>NA|TRBV7-8|once|TRBJ2-7
ASSSRVYGSYEQY
>NA|TRBV6-2/TRBV6-3|few|TRBJ1-2
ASSLNPINYGYT
>NA|TRBV13|NA|TRBJ1-2
ASSLHTGRVHGYT
>NA|TRBV9|once|TRBJ2-2
ASSVAGSGARSNTGELF
>TRBD1|TRBV19|NA|TRBJ2-7
ASSKETGPYEQY
>NA|TRBV6-2/TRBV6-3|NA|TRBJ1-1
ASSSRPQGSNTEAF
>NA|TRBV6-5|NA|TRBJ2-1
ASRDSYNEQF
>NA|TRBV5-6|NA|TRBJ1-1
ASSYRNTEAF
>TRBD2|TRBV4-3|NA|TRBJ2-1
ASSQDIPGTSIDEQF
>NA|TRBV7-8|NA|TRBJ2-7
ASSYQGRGAYEQY
>NA|TRBV5-1|NA|TRBJ1-3
ASSLESPSSGNTIY
>NA|TRBV5-6|NA|TRBJ1-1
ASSLGWGPLANTEAF
>NA|TRBV2|NA|TRBJ1-4
ASTDTAGANEKLF
>NA|TRBV18|NA|TRBJ2-6
ASSPSQGSGANVLT
>TRBD1|TRBV12-5|NA|TRBJ1-1
ASGTPYRGRNTEAF
>TRBD1|TRBV18|NA|TRBJ2-1
ASSPTGGNEQF
>NA|TRBV6-2/TRBV6-3|once|TRBJ2-3
ASSYETKSTDTQY
>TRBD1|TRBV9|NA|TRBJ2-1
ASSVAGTGGHNEQF
>NA|TRBV3-1/TRBV3-2|NA|TRBJ2-7
ASSHPFPGGSYEQY
>NA|TRBV18|NA|TRBJ2-7
ASSPPPRGHEQY
>TRBD1|TRBV5-6|NA|TRBJ1-2
ASSDQGQKNYGYT
>NA|TRBV6-5|NA|TRBJ2-7
ASSYGRTSYEQY
>TRBD1|TRBV27|NA|TRBJ1-6
ASSLRDSSYNSPLH
>TRBD1|TRBV6-4|NA|TRBJ1-5
ASSPGQGGQPQH
>TRBD1|TRBV19|NA|TRBJ1-5
ASSTWQGAGQPQH
>TRBD1|TRBV10-3|NA|TRBJ1-6
ALTRQGLKSPLH
>NA|TRBV27|NA|TRBJ1-2
ASSLRGQPTPQRGNYGYT
>TRBD1|TRBV6-5|NA|TRBJ2-7
ASTHRGPFYEQY
>NA|TRBV9|NA|TRBJ1-1
ASSALGTSTEAF
>NA|TRBV19|NA|TRBJ2-1
ASSIGGWNGEQF
>TRBD2|TRBV7-2|NA|TRBJ2-1
ASSLGVSGGAGNEQF
>NA|TRBV4-2|NA|TRBJ2-7
ASSPTREAYEQY
>TRBD1|TRBV5-5|NA|TRBJ2-3
ASSPGQGRDTQY
>TRBD1|TRBV2|once|TRBJ2-7
ASSPGTGISRDLGGYEQY
>TRBD1|TRBV10-3|NA|TRBJ1-1
AISPGTGDTEAF
>TRBD1|TRBV4-1|NA|TRBJ2-5
ASRGTGFQETQY
>NA|TRBV10-3|NA|TRBJ2-3
AISEEGSTDTQY
>NA|TRBV7-2|once|TRBJ2-1
ASSVGLTSNEQF
>TRBD1|TRBV7-3|few|TRBJ1-3
ASSADRVTGNTIY
>NA|TRBV7-3|NA|TRBJ1-3
ASSLGGSGNTIY
>NA|TRBV5-4|NA|TRBJ1-2
ASSPGLGGYT
>TRBD2|TRBV7-2|NA|TRBJ2-7
ASSLLAGGTYEQY
>TRBD1|TRBV6-5|NA|TRBJ1-6
ASRDREGRSSPLH
>NA|TRBV28|NA|TRBJ1-2
ASTNPGFNYGYT
>NA|TRBV21-1|NA|TRBJ1-2
ASSKGINRVPTYGYT
>NA|TRBV7-9|NA|TRBJ2-3
ASSLVGRDTDTQY
>NA|TRBV5-4|NA|TRBJ2-7
ASSLPQNYEQY
>NA|TRBV27|NA|TRBJ1-1
ASSPPLSPGHEAF
>TRBD2|TRBV5-1|NA|TRBJ2-7
ASSLGGGSVPYEQY